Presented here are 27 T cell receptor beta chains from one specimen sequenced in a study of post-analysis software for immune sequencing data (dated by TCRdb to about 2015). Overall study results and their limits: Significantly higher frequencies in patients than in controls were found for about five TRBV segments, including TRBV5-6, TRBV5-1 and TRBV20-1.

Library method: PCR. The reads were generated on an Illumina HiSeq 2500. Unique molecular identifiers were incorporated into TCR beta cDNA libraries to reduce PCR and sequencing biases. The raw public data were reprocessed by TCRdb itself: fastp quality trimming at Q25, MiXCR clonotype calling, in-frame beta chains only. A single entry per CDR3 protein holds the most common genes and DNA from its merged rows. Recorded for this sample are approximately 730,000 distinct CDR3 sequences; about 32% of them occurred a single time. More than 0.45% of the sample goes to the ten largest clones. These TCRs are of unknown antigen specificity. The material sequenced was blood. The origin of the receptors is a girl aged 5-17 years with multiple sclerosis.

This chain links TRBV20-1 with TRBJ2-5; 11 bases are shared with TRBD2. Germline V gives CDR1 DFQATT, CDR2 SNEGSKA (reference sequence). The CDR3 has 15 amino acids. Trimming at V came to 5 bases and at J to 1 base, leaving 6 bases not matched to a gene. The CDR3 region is CSADLTSGGQETQYF. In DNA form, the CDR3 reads TGCAGTGCTGACTTAACTAGCGGGGGCCAAGAGACCCAGTACTTC.

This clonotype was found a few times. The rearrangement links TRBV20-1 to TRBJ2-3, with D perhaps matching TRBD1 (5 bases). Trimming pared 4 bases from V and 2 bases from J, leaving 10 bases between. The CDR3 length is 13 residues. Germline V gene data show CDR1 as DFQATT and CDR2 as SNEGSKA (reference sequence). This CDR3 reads CSAIRVSTDTQYF. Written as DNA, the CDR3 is TGCAGTGCTATCAGGGTTTCCACAGATACGCAGTATTTT.

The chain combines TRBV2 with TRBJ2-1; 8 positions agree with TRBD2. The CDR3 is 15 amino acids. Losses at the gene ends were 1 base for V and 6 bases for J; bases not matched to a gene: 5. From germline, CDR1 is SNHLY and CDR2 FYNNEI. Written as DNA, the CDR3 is TGTGCCAGCAGTGAAGGGACTAGCCCCCTCAATGAGCAGTTCTTC. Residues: CASSEGTSPLNEQFF.

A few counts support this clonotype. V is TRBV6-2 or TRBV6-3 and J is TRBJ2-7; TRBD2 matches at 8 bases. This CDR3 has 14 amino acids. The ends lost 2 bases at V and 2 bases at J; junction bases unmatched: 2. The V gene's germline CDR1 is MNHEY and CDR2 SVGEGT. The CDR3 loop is CASSYATSAYEQYF. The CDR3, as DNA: TGTGCCAGCAGTTACGCGACTAGCGCCTACGAGCAGTACTTC.

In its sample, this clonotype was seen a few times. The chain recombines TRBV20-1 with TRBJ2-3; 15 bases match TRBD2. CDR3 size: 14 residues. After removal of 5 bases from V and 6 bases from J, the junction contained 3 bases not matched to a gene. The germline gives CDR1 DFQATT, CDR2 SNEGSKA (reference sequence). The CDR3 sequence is CSAGLAGGSDTQYF. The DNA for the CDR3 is TGCAGTGCTGGACTAGCGGGAGGGTCGGATACGCAGTATTTT.

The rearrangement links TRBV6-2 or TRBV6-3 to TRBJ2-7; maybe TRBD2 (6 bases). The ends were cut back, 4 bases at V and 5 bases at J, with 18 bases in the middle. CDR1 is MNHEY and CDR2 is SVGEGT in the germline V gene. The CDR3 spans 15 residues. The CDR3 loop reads CASSSPEGGIHEQYF. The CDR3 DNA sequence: TGTGCCAGCAGTTCCCCGGAAGGAGGGATCCACGAGCAGTACTTC.

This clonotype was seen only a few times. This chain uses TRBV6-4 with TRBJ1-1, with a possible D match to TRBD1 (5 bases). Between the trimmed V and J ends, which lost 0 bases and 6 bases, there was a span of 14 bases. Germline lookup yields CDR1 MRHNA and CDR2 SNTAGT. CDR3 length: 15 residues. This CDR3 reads CASSDSTAGRAEAFF. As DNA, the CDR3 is TGTGCCAGCAGTGACTCGACGGCAGGCAGGGCTGAAGCTTTCTTT.

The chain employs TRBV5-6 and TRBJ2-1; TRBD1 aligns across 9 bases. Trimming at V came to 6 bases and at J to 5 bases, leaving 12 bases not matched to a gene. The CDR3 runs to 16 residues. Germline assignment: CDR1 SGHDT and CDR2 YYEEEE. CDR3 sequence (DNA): TGTGCCAGCAACCCCCTGGGGACAGGGACAGACAATGAGCAGTTCTTC. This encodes CASNPLGTGTDNEQFF.

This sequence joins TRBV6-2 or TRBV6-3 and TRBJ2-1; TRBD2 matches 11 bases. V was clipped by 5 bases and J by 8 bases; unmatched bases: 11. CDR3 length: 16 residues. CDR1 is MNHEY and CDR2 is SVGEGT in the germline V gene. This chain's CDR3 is CASSPRTSGRWDEQFF. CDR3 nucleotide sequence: TGTGCCAGCAGTCCACGAACTAGCGGGAGATGGGATGAGCAGTTCTTC.

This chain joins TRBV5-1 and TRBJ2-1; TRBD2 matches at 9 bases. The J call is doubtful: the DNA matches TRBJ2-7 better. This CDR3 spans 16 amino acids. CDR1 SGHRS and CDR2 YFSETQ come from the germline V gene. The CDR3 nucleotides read TGCGCCAGCAGCTTGGTAGCGGGGGTCCTGAACAATGAGCAGTACTTC. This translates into CASSLVAGVLNNEQYF.

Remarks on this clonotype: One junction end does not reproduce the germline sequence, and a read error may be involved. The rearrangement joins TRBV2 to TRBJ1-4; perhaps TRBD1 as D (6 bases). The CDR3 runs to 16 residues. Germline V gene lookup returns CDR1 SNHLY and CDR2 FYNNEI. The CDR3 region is CASSVPFGRGDERLFF. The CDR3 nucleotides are TGTGCCAGCAGTGTACCCTTTGGCAGGGGAGACGAAAGACTGTTTTTT.

The CDR3: CASSQPPGQEQYF. The DNA of the CDR3 is TGTGCCAGCAGTCAACCTCCGGGGCAGGAGCAGTACTTC. The V call is TRBV28, the J call TRBJ2-5; D is perhaps TRBD1 or TRBD2 (5 bases each). This CDR3 spans 13 amino acids. In germline, CDR1 is MDHEN, CDR2 SYDVKM. With 5 bases removed from V and 11 bases from J, the gap between germline ends came to 18 bases.

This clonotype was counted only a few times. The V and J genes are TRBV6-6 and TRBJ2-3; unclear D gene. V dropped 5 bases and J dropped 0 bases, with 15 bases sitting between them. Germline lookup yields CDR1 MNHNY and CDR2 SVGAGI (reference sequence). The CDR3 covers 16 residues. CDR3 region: CASSDPSRFSTDTQYF. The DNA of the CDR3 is TGTGCCAGCAGTGACCCCTCCCGCTTTAGCACAGATACGCAGTATTTT.

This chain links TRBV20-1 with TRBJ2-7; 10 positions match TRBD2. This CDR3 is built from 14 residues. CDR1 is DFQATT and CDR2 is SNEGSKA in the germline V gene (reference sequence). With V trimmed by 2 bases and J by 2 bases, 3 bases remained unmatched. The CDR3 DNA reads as TGCAGTGCTAGAACTAGCGGGGTGCCCTACGAGCAGTACTTC. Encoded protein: CSARTSGVPYEQYF.

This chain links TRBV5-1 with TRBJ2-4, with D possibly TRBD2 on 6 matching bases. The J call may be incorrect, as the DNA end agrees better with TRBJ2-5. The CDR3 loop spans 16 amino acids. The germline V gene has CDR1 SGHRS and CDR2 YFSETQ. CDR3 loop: CASSLNLAAGQETQYF. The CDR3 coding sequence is TGCGCCAGCAGCTTAAACCTAGCCGCGGGGCAAGAGACCCAGTACTTC.

The CDR3 sequence is CASMDGTKQFF. The CDR3 DNA is TGTGCCAGCATGGACGGGACAAAACAGTTCTTC. V gene TRBV2 combines with J gene TRBJ2-1, with D perhaps TRBD1 (6 bases). Germline V gene lookup returns CDR1 SNHLY and CDR2 FYNNEI. The CDR3 extends over 11 amino acids. The ends were cut back, 7 bases at V and 13 bases at J, with 14 bases in the middle. Drawing the rest from reference TRBV2 and TRBJ2-1, the complete variable domain is EPEVTQTPSHQVTQMGQEVILRCVPISNHLYFYWYRQILGQKVEFLVSFYNNEISEKSEIFDDQFSVERPDGSNFTLKIRSTKLEDSAMYFCASMDGTKQFFGPGTRLTVL.

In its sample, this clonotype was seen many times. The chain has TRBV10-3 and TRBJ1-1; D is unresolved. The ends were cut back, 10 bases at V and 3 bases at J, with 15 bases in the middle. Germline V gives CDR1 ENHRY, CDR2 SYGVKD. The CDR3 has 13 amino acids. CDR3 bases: TGTGCCACCATTAGGGAGGTTGACACTGAAGCTTTCTTT. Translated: CATIREVDTEAFF.

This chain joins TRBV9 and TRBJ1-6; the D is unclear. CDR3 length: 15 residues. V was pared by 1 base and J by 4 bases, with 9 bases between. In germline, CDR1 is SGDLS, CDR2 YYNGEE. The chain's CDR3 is CASSVNEAYNSPLHF. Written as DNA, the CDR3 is TGTGCCAGCAGCGTAAATGAGGCGTATAATTCACCCCTCCACTTT. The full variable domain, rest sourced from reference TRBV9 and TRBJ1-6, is DSGVTQTPKHLITATGQRVTLRCSPRSGDLSVYWYQQSLDQGLQFLIQYYNGEERAKGNILERFSAQQFPDLHSELNLSSLELGDSALYFCASSVNEAYNSPLHFGNGTRLTVT.

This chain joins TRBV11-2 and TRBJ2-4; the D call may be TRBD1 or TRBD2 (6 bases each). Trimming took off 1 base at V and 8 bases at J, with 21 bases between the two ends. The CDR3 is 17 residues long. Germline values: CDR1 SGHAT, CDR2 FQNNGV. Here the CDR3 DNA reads TGTGCCAGCAGCTTAGTAGGGGGGCCGGGCCGTCGCGACATTCAGTACTTC. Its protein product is CASSLVGGPGRRDIQYF.

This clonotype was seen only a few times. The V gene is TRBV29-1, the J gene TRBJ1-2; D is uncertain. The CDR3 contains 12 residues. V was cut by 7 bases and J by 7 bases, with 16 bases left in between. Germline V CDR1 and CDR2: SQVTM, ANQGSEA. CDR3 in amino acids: CSGGGYAAGYTF. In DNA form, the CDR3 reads TGCAGCGGGGGAGGGTATGCGGCTGGCTACACCTTC.

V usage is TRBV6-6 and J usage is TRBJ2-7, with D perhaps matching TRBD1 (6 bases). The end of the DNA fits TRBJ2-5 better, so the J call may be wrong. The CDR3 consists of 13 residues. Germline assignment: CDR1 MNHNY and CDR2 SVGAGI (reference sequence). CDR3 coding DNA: TGTGCCAGCAAAGGGGCAGGGGCGGAGACCCAGTACTTC. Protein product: CASKGAGAETQYF.

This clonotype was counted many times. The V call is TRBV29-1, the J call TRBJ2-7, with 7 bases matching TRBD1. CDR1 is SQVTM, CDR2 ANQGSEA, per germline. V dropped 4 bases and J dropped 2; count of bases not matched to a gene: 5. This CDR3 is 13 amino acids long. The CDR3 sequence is CSVAVGTAYEQYF. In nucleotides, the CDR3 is TGCAGCGTTGCCGTAGGGACAGCCTACGAGCAGTACTTC.

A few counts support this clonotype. The CDR3 DNA reads TGCGCCAGCAGCTTTCGGGGGACCAGGGAAAATGAAAAACTGTTTTTT. Its translation is CASSFRGTRENEKLFF. The chain combines TRBV4-1 with TRBJ1-4, with D tentatively TRBD1 (5 bases). The CDR3 is made up of 16 amino acids. V gave up 5 bases and J gave up 5 bases, with 18 bases separating them. The germline gives CDR1 MGHRA, CDR2 YSYEKL.

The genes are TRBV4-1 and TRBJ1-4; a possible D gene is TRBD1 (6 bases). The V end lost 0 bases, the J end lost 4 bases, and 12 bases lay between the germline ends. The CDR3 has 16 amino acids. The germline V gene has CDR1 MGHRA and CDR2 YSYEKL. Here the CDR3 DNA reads TGCGCCAGCAGCCAAGATGGGGGGCACGGTAATGAAAAACTGTTTTTT. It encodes CASSQDGGHGNEKLFF.

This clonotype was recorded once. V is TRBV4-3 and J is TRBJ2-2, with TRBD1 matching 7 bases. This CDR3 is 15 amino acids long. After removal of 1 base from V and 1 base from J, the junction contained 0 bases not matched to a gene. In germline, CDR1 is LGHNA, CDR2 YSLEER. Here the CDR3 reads CASSQGTGNTGELFF. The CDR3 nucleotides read TGCGCCAGCAGCCAAGGGACAGGGAACACCGGGGAGCTGTTTTTT.

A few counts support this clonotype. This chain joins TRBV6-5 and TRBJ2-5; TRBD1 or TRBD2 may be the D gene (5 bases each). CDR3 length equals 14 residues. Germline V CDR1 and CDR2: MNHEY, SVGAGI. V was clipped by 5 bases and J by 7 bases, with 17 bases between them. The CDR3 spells CASSGGIPPGTQYF. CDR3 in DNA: TGTGCCAGCAGTGGGGGAATACCCCCGGGGACCCAGTACTTC.

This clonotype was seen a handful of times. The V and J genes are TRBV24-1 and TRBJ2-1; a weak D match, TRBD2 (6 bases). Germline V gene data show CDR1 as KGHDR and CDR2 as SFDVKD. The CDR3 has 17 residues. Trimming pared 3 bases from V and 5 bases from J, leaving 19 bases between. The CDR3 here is CATSDRSLLASNNEQFF. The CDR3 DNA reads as TGTGCCACCAGTGATCGATCGCTGCTAGCGAGTAACAATGAGCAGTTCTTC.